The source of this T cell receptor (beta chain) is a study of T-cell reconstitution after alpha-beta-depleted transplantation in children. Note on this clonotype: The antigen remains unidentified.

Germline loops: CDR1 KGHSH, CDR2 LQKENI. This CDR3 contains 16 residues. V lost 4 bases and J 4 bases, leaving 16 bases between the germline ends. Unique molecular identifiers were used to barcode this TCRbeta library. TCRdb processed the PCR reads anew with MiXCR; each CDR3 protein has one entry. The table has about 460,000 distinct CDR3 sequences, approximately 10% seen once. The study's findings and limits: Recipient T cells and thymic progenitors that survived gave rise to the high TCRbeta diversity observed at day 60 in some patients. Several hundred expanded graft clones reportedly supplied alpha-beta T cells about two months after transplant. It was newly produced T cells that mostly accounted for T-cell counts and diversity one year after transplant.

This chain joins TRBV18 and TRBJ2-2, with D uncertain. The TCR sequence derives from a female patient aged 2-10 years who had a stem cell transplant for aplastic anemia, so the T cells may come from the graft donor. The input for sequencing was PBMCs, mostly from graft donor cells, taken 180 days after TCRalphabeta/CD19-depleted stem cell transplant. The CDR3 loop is CASSQRLLESTGELFF. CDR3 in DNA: TGTGCCAGCTCACAGCGCTTGTTAGAATCCACCGGGGAGCTGTTTTTT. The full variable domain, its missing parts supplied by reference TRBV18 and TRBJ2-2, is NAGVMQNPRHLVRRRGQEARLRCSPMKGHSHVYWYRQLPEEGLKFMVYLQKENIIDESGMPKERFSAEFPKEGPSILRIQQVVRGDSAAYFCASSQRLLESTGELFFGEGSRLTVL.